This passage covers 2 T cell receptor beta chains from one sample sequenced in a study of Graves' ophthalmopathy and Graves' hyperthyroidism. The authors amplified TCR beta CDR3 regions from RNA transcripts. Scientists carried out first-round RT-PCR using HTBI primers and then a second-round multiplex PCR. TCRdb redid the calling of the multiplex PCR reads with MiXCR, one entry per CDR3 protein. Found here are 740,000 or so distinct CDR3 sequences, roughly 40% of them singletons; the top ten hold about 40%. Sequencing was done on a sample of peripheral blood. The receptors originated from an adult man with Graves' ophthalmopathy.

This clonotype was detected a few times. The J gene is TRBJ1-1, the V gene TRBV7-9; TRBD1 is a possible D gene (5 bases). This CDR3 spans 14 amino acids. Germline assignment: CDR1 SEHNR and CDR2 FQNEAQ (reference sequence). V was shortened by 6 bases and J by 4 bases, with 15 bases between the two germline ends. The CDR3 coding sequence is TGTGCCAGCAGAGATCCGGGACGGAGCACTGAAGCTTTCTTT. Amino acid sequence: CASRDPGRSTEAFF.

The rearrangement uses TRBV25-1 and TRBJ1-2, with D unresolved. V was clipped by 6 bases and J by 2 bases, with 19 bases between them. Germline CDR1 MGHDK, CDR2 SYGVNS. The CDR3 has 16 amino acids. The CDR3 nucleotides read TGTGCCAGCAGCTTGCCTCTTCCAGGACCCAACTATGGCTACACCTTC. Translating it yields CASSLPLPGPNYGYTF.